This TCR beta chain was sequenced during a study of human T cells and chemical hapten exposure. TCRdb ran MiXCR on the RACE reads and lists one entry per CDR3 protein. The sample holds about 190,000 distinct CDR3 sequences, under 30% seen once. There are a few counts of this clonotype. The CDR3 is 19 residues long. Germline V gene lookup returns CDR1 SEHNR and CDR2 FQNEAQ (reference sequence). V lost 5 bases and J lost 3; bases outside the gene matches: 12. Indicated time point: patch test 3, about 24 weeks after DPC sensitization. As for treatment: therapeutic diphenylcyclopropenone sensitization with weekly scalp DPC.

Sequencing was performed on whole blood, taken in connection with sensitization to the hapten diphenylcyclopropenone (DPC). This TCR came from a middle-aged woman with alopecia areata. Some clones in this sample may be carry-over from other donors' samples. The genes are TRBV7-9 and TRBJ2-6; 11 bases match TRBD1. CDR3 nucleotide sequence: TGTGCCAGCAGCCCCGGACAGGGGGCCAAGTTTCGTGGGGCCAACGTCCTGACTTTC. It yields the protein CASSPGQGAKFRGANVLTF.